The clone carrying this T cell receptor (beta chain) was seen only a few times. Its antigen is unknown. CDR3 length: 15 amino acids. CDR1 is MNHEY, CDR2 SVGEGT, per germline. J was trimmed by 5 bases and V by 0 bases; bases with no gene match: 2. The data stem from a study of T cells in Graves' hyperthyroidism and ophthalmopathy. Study observations and caveats: Most thyroid-expanded clonotypes above 0.001 were also found in blood.

The investigators amplified TCR beta CDR3 regions from RNA transcripts. The TCR CDR3 first-round RT-PCR relied on the HTBI primer set. TCRdb processed the multiplex PCR reads anew with MiXCR; each CDR3 protein has one entry. The profile covers roughly 550,000 distinct CDR3 sequences, with around 16% appearing a single time and 25% to 30% taken by the ten largest. Sequenced: blood. This TCR was recovered from a woman in her 30s with Graves' ophthalmopathy. The chain carries TRBV6-2 or TRBV6-3 and TRBJ2-3, with TRBD2 matching 10 bases. Written as DNA, the CDR3 is TGTGCCAGCAGTTACTCCAGGACTAGCGGAGATACGCAGTATTTT. Its translation is CASSYSRTSGDTQYF.